Given below is one T cell receptor (beta chain) in context. Original processing notes: Estimation of nucleated cell counts was performed using reference gene primer amplification. Profiling relied on immunoSEQ multiplex PCR, and the TCRdb table lists in-frame clones only, not all of them. D and trimming were read from the DNA, whereas the V and J calls and clone size are those reported in that table. The sample shows approximately 240,000 clones, approximately 91% of them seen only once. This sample is part of a study of blood T cell repertoires in COVID-19. The wider study: Acute-phase and convalescent COVID-19 samples originated in the United States, Italy and Spain. PBMCs, B-cell-depleted T cells, or T cells provided the cDNA or gDNA that made up the material.

V trimming: 6 bases; J trimming: 6 bases; junction bases outside the gene matches: 6. This CDR3 has 14 residues. Looked up from germline, CDR1 is LNHDA and CDR2 is SQIVND (reference sequence). This sequence originates from a woman aged 40 to 49 who had recovered from COVID-19. The chain carries TRBV19 and TRBJ2-2; 8 bases agree with TRBD1. The sample taken for sequencing was peripheral blood. CDR3 in DNA: TGTGCCAGTAGGGAGGACAGGGTTGCCGGGGAGCTGTTTTTT. This codes for CASREDRVAGELFF.